This T cell receptor beta chain was retrieved from a study of blood T cell repertoires in COVID-19 (dated by TCRdb to about 2020). At the level of the whole study: Collaborator samples came from the United States, Italy and Spain and covered acute and convalescent phases of COVID-19. The material from the prospective study consisted of cDNA or gDNA derived from T cells, B-cell-depleted T cells, or PBMCs. Deeply sampled blood TCRbeta repertoires from subjects exposed to, actively infected with, or recovered from COVID-19 were included in the dataset. The repertoires were made available in a free public database intended to serve as a resource for research on the immune response to SARS-CoV-2. Samples came from the ongoing ImmuneRACE study (first 160 participants) plus 1,254 subjects from 6 global collaborators. Nearly every sample came with metadata listing a de-identified subject ID, COVID-19 status, age in years and sex. Where HLA class I and class II types were available, the types were taken from metadata supplied by the sample provider, not from assay-based typing. The full study reports these points: The amount of clinical and demographic metadata varied by source and participant and was provided uncurated.

TCRbeta CDR3 regions were amplified from genomic DNA by means of the immunoSEQ Assay, a bias-controlled multiplex PCR. Per the original workflow: Within the assay, amplification of reference gene primers was used to estimate how many nucleated cells each sample contained. To quantify the absolute abundance of each unique TCRbeta CDR3 rearrangement, sequence reads were collapsed and filtered. Productive Simpson clonality was computed per sample as the square root of Simpson's diversity index over productive rearrangements. In its TCRdb copy, this immuneACCESS table keeps in-frame sequences only and misses some clones. Where compared with another copy, unresolved V genes explain less than half of these, and the others have no known cause. For V, J and clone size, that table is used; D and trimming come from the DNA. This sample is represented by about 39,000 clones; about 77% of them were singletons. The ten largest clones take up about 28% of the sample.

Whole blood was collected in K2EDTA tubes by collaborating institutions according to the institutions' own protocols. Collaborator samples were shipped for TCRbeta analysis as frozen whole blood, isolated PBMCs, or DNA extracted from either sample type. V was cut back by 3 bases and J by 4 bases, leaving a gap of 10 bases between them. CDR1 and CDR2, per the germline V gene, are MGHRA and YSYEKL. Taken from cysteine to phenylalanine, the CDR3 has 14 residues. The kept DNA is CDR3 alone, 42 bases in frame from the first base. A note on this clone: Its cognate antigen has yet to be identified. Within one base of it there is no much larger clone, and no base qualities were kept.

The V and J segments used are TRBV4-1 and TRBJ2-1; no D gene is confidently identified. The sample consisted of peripheral blood. The TCR comes from a man of 80 years or more with acute or convalescent COVID-19. The DNA sequence follows: TGCGCCAGCAGCCACCGCTCGACATACAATGAGCAGTTCTTC. It codes for CASSHRSTYNEQFF.